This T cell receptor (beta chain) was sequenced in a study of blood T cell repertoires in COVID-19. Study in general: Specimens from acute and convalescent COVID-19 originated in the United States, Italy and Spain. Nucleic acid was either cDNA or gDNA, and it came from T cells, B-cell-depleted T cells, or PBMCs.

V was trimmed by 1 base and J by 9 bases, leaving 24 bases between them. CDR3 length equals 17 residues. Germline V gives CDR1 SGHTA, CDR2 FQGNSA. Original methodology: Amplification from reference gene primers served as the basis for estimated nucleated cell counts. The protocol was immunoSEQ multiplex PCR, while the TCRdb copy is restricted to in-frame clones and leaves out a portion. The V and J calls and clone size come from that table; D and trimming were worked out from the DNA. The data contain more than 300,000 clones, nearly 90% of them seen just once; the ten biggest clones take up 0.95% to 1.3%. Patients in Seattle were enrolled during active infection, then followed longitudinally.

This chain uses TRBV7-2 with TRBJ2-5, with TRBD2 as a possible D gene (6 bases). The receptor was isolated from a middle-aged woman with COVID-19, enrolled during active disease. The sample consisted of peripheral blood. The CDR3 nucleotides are TGTGCCAGCAGCTTAGGGCGTGCGGGACTCATTATGGGTCCCCAGTACTTC. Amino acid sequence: CASSLGRAGLIMGPQYF.